This is a list of T cell receptor beta chains from one sample in a study of cytomegalovirus exposure and HLA in healthy donors. Only in-frame clones appear in the TCRdb table, and some are missing; sequencing was by immunoSEQ multiplex PCR. The sample consists of 200,000 to 250,000 clones, roughly 84% of them appearing once. The source material was PBMCs. The origin of the receptors is a human donor in good health. Both conserved end residues are part of each CDR3. A D gene is named only where the DNA matches it firmly. Size is stated for part of the rows, as once, few or many counts, or as a class when the clone is expanded.

j_gene | abundance | d_gene | v_gene | CDR3aa | CDR3nt
TRBJ2-5 | . | TRBD2 | TRBV6-6 | CASSSGSAETQYF | TGTGCCAGTTCAAGCGGGAGTGCGGAGACCCAGTACTTC
TRBJ2-6 | . | . | TRBV28 | CASSTDSGANVLTF | TGTGCCAGCAGTACAGATTCTGGGGCCAACGTCCTGACTTTC
TRBJ2-7 | . | TRBD2 | TRBV7-8 | CASSWPETSGSSEQYF | TGTGCCAGCAGCTGGCCCGAGACTAGCGGGAGTTCCGAGCAGTACTTC
TRBJ2-7 | . | . | TRBV9 | CASSVAQGIGEQYF | TGTGCCAGCAGCGTAGCACAGGGCATTGGCGAGCAGTACTTC
TRBJ2-7 | . | TRBD2 | TRBV7-4 | CASPTGREGQREQYF | TGTGCCAGCCCCACGGGGCGGGAGGGCCAAAGGGAGCAGTACTTC
TRBJ2-1 | . | TRBD2 | TRBV10-3 | CAIGLANSYNEQFF | TGTGCCATCGGACTAGCCAACTCCTACAATGAGCAGTTCTTC
TRBJ1-2 | . | . | TRBV18 | CASSDRGPGYGYTF | TGTGCCAGCTCAGATCGTGGGCCCGGCTATGGCTACACCTTC
TRBJ1-2 | . | . | TRBV18 | CASSPTSLRGNYGYTF | TGTGCCAGCTCACCCACATCGCTCCGGGGAAACTATGGCTACACCTTC
TRBJ1-1 | . | TRBD1 | TRBV7-9 | CASSPLDRGQNTEAFF | TGTGCCAGCAGCCCGCTAGACAGGGGGCAGAACACTGAAGCTTTCTTT
TRBJ2-1 | . | TRBD1 | TRBV19 | CASSGDRGSYNEQFF | TGTGCCAGCAGTGGGGACAGGGGCTCCTACAATGAGCAGTTCTTC
TRBJ1-1 | . | . | TRBV5-1 | CASSLDSGESSTEAFF | TGCGCCAGCAGCTTGGATTCAGGGGAAAGTTCCACTGAAGCTTTCTTT
TRBJ1-5 | . | TRBD1 | TRBV27 | CASSLGTGGQPQHF | TGTGCCAGCAGTTTAGGGACAGGGGGTCAGCCCCAGCATTTT
TRBJ1-4 | . | . | TRBV5-6 | CASSLVGATNEKLFF | TGTGCCAGCAGCTTGGTCGGGGCAACTAATGAAAAACTGTTTTTT
TRBJ2-1 | . | TRBD2 | TRBV19 | CASSQTSGSFHEQFF | TGTGCCAGTAGTCAAACTAGCGGGAGTTTCCATGAGCAGTTCTTC
TRBJ1-3 | once | TRBD1 | TRBV5-4 | CASSLASGTGSIYF | TGTGCCAGCAGCTTGGCGAGTGGGACAGGGTCCATATATTTT
TRBJ1-2 | . | . | TRBV7-8 | CASKEDNYGYTF | TGTGCCAGCAAGGAGGATAACTATGGCTACACCTTC
TRBJ1-4 | . | . | TRBV7-9 | CASSLTRVGELFF | TGTGCCAGCAGCTTAACCAGGGTTGGGGAACTGTTTTTT
TRBJ2-7 | . | TRBD2 | TRBV19 | CASSKATGLAGGRSSYEQYF | TGTGCCAGTAGTAAGGCAACCGGACTAGCGGGAGGCCGGAGCTCCTACGAGCAGTACTTC
TRBJ1-2 | . | . | TRBV19 | CASRDSHLLTPNYGYTF | TGTGCCAGTAGGGACAGTCATCTCCTGACTCCTAACTATGGCTACACCTTC
TRBJ2-7 | . | TRBD1 | TRBV15 | CATSKGQGSYEQYF | TGTGCCACCAGCAAGGGACAGGGTTCCTACGAGCAGTACTTC
TRBJ1-5 | . | . | TRBV7-2 | CASSPYFRQAGQPQHF | TGTGCCAGCAGCCCTTACTTCAGACAGGCGGGTCAGCCCCAGCATTTT
TRBJ1-2 | . | . | TRBV20-1 | CSARGRGYTF | TGCAGTGCGAGGGGGAGAGGCTACACCTTC
TRBJ1-4 | . | TRBD1 | TRBV2 | CATGGRGGRKEKLFF | TGTGCCACAGGGGGCAGGGGAGGCCGTAAGGAAAAACTGTTTTTT
TRBJ1-5 | . | . | TRBV7-9 | CASSSKTEVSNQPQHF | TGTGCCAGCAGCTCAAAGACAGAGGTCAGCAATCAGCCCCAGCATTTT
TRBJ2-7 | . | TRBD2 | TRBV6-6 | CASSTLAGATYEQYF | TGTGCCAGCAGTACACTAGCGGGAGCGACCTACGAGCAGTACTTC
TRBJ2-5 | . | TRBD2 | TRBV4-1 | CASSQEGRATGTQYF | TGCGCCAGCAGCCAAGAAGGGAGGGCTACGGGGACCCAGTACTTC